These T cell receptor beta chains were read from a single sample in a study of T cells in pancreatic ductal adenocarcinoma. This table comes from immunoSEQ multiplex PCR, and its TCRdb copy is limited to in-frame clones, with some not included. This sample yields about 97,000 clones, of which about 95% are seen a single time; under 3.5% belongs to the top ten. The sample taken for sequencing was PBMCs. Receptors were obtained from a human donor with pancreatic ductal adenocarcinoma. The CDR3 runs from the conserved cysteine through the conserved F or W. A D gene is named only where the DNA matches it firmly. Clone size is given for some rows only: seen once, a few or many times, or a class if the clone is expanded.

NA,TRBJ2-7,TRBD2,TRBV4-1,CASSQDRLAQVYEQYF,TGCGCCAGCAGCCAAGACCGACTAGCTCAAGTCTACGAGCAGTACTTC
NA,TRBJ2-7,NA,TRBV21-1,CASSKGVREGSPSPEQYF,TGTGCCAGCAGCAAAGGGGTGAGGGAGGGCAGTCCGTCCCCCGAGCAGTACTTC
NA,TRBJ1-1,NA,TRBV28,CASTYSGVPKSIF,TGTGCCAGCACCTATTCCGGGGTACCAAAGTCGATCTTT
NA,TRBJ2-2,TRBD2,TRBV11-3,CASSSGGHSSTGELFF,TGTGCCAGCAGCTCGGGAGGTCACTCCTCTACCGGGGAGCTGTTTTTT
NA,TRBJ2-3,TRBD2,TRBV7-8,CASSLGGSGRTDTQYF,TGTGCCAGCAGCTTAGGAGGTAGCGGGAGAACAGATACGCAGTATTTT
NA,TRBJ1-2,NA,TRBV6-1,CASRYTGNYGYTF,TGTGCCAGCAGATACACAGGGAACTATGGCTACACCTTC
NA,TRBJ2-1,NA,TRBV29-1,CSVFGAVEQFF,TGCAGCGTTTTTGGAGCGGTTGAGCAGTTCTTC
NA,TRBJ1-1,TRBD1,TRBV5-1,CASSYQPGQGTEAFF,TGCGCCAGCAGCTACCAACCGGGACAGGGAACTGAAGCTTTCTTT
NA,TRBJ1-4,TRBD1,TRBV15,CATSTGQGGEKLFF,TGTGCCACCAGCACGGGACAGGGCGGTGAAAAACTGTTTTTT
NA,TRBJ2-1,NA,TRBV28,CASIAGPTSGEQFF,TGTGCCAGCATCGCGGGACCCACGAGCGGTGAGCAGTTCTTC
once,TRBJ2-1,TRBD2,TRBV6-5,CASSLRLAGASNEQFF,TGTGCCAGCAGTTTACGTCTAGCGGGAGCCTCCAATGAGCAGTTCTTC
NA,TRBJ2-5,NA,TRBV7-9,CASSPTWGGNQETQYF,TGTGCCAGCAGCCCCACCTGGGGCGGGAACCAAGAGACCCAGTACTTC
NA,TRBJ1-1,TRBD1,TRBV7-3,CASSLVGTGGTEAFF,TGTGCCAGCAGCTTAGTAGGGACAGGGGGGACTGAAGCTTTCTTT
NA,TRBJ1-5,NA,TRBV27,CASSLSVISNSNQPQHF,TGTGCCAGCAGTTTATCGGTTATCAGTAATAGCAATCAGCCCCAGCATTTT
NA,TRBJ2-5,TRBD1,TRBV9,CASSVGGGGETQYF,TGTGCCAGCAGCGTAGGAGGGGGCGGAGAGACCCAGTACTTC
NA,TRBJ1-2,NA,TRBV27,CASSLNPVYGYTF,TGTGCCAGCAGTCTAAACCCTGTGTATGGCTACACCTTC
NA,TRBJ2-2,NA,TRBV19,CASSTAGELFF,TGTGCCAGTAGTACCGCCGGGGAGCTGTTTTTT
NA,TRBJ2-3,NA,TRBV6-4,CAPWDNTDTQYF,TGTGCTCCCTGGGACAACACAGATACGCAGTATTTT
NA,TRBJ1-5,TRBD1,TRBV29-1,CSVKGGAGQPQHF,TGCAGCGTAAAAGGGGGCGCGGGTCAGCCCCAGCATTTT
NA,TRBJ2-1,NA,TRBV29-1,CSVQFTRDPYNEQFF,TGCAGCGTCCAATTCACTAGAGACCCCTACAATGAGCAGTTCTTC
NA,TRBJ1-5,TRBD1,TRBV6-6,CASRGQGMDQPQHF,TGTGCCAGCAGAGGACAGGGGATGGATCAGCCCCAGCATTTT
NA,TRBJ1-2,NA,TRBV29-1,CSVGPSGPSYGYTF,TGCAGCGTTGGACCCAGCGGGCCTAGCTATGGCTACACCTTC
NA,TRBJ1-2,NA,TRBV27,CASSPPRGGYTF,TGTGCCAGCAGTCCTCCCCGCGGAGGCTACACCTTC
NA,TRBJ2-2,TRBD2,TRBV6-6,CASSREGHTGELFF,TGTGCCAGCAGTCGGGAGGGCCATACCGGGGAGCTGTTTTTT
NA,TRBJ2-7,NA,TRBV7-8,CASSFVDTAYEQYF,TGTGCCAGCAGCTTCGTGGACACGGCCTACGAGCAGTACTTC